The source of this T cell receptor (beta chain) is a study of T cells in Graves' hyperthyroidism and ophthalmopathy. This clonotype was detected ten times or more. Researchers amplified the TCR beta CDR3 regions from RNA transcripts. The TCR CDR3 was amplified in a first-round RT-PCR using the HTBI primer set. TCRdb used MiXCR to reprocess the multiplex PCR reads, holding one entry per CDR3 protein. The sample lists roughly 500,000 distinct CDR3 sequences; 46% were seen once. Together with thyroid ultrasound, orbital computed tomography, serum thyroxine and TRAb, clinical symptoms were used for diagnoses. The CDR3 is 15 residues long. The ends were cut back, 3 bases at V and 5 bases at J, with 16 bases in the middle. CDR1 and CDR2 from the germline V gene are SGHTA and FQGTGA.

The material sequenced was peripheral blood or thyroid tissue (not recorded which). The genes are TRBV7-3 and TRBJ2-5; D possibly corresponds to TRBD1 (7 bases). The receptor was derived from an adult woman with Graves' disease, either hyperthyroidism or ophthalmopathy (not recorded which). CDR3 protein: CASSFMATGRETQYF. The CDR3 bases are TGTGCCAGCAGCTTTATGGCGACAGGGAGGGAGACCCAGTACTTC.